The rows below give T cell receptor beta chains drawn from one sample of a study of T-cell memory formation after mild COVID-19. TCRdb recomputed calls from the 5' RACE reads with MiXCR, one row per CDR3 protein. Of about 100,000 distinct CDR3 sequences in the sample, 11% were seen once. Sequencing was performed on PBMCs or a T cell subset sorted from them (not recorded which). These receptors came from a man aged 18-30 years who had mild COVID-19 (a few samples of this study predate the infection). Cell type and time point are not known. CDR3s include the opening cysteine and the closing phenylalanine or tryptophan. The order of the fields is J gene, V gene, D gene, clone size, CDR3 DNA, CDR3 protein. The D gene is left open where the match is weak. Clone size is stated in some rows and not others, as once, few, many or a class when expanded.

TRBJ2-1,TRBV6-5,TRBD2,few,TGTGCCAGCAGTTACGAAGCGGGGCTTTACAATGAGCAGTTCTTC,CASSYEAGLYNEQFF
TRBJ2-1,TRBV12-3/TRBV12-4,TRBD2,many,TGTGCCAGCAAAGGCGGGGGGTACAATGAGCAGTTCTTC,CASKGGGYNEQFF
TRBJ2-3,TRBV9,TRBD2,many,TGTGCCAGCAGCGTAGGCGGGAGGCCCTACCCAGATACGCAGTATTTT,CASSVGGRPYPDTQYF
TRBJ2-1,TRBV27,NA,NA,TGTGCCAGCAGTATTCCGGGAAATAACGGTGAGCAGTTCTTC,CASSIPGNNGEQFF
TRBJ2-3,TRBV6-4,NA,many,TGTGCCAGCAGTGACGGGGCCACAGATACGCAGTATTTT,CASSDGATDTQYF
TRBJ2-7,TRBV5-1,NA,few,TGCGCCAGCAGCTATGGGTTACAGGAGTCCTACGAGCAGTACTTC,CASSYGLQESYEQYF
TRBJ1-5,TRBV27,NA,NA,TGTGCCAGCAGTTTATTTAGTGGGGGGGGTCAGCCCCAGCATTTT,CASSLFSGGGQPQHF
TRBJ2-7,TRBV7-6,NA,few,TGTGCCAGCAGCTTAGCGTCAGGGAAAGAGCAGTACTTC,CASSLASGKEQYF
TRBJ1-2,TRBV5-1,NA,few,TGCGCCAGCAGCCTCGGGCTTGACTATGGCTACACCTTC,CASSLGLDYGYTF
TRBJ2-1,TRBV5-1,NA,few,TGCGCCAGCAGCTTGACAGGGCCAGCTTCAGCGGATGAGCAGTTCTTC,CASSLTGPASADEQFF
TRBJ1-5,TRBV7-2,NA,NA,TGTGCCAGCAGCTTAAGCGGGCGGGGCAATCAGCCCCAGCATTTT,CASSLSGRGNQPQHF
TRBJ1-1,TRBV6-2/TRBV6-3,TRBD1,NA,TGTGCCAGCAGTTACCTAAGGACAGGGGGCGCCTCTGAAGCTTTCTTT,CASSYLRTGGASEAFF
TRBJ1-2,TRBV4-3,TRBD1,NA,TGCGCCAGCAGCGACAGGGCGGCGGAGGGCTACACCTTC,CASSDRAAEGYTF
TRBJ2-7,TRBV4-1,TRBD2,few,TGCGCCAGCAGCCATTTTAGCGGGGGGGCGCACGAGCAGTACTTC,CASSHFSGGAHEQYF
TRBJ1-3,TRBV14,NA,few,TGTGCCAGCAGCCGACAGAGTCCTGGAAACACCATATATTTT,CASSRQSPGNTIYF
TRBJ2-7,TRBV6-2/TRBV6-3,TRBD1,many,TGTGCCAGCGGGACAGGCTACGAGCAGTACTTC,CASGTGYEQYF
TRBJ2-3,TRBV4-1,NA,NA,TGCGCCAGCAGCCAAGAGGGAGACCCCACAGATACGCAGTATTTT,CASSQEGDPTDTQYF
TRBJ2-2,TRBV7-7,NA,many,TGTGCTAGCGCCCCGGGGGCCACCGGGGAGCTGTTTTTT,CASAPGATGELFF
TRBJ2-7,TRBV9,TRBD1,few,TGTGCCAGCAGCTTTCGGGACAGAGCCTACGAGCAGTACTTC,CASSFRDRAYEQYF
TRBJ1-1,TRBV29-1,NA,few,TGCAGCGTTGGCAGGTCGGGTACTGAAGCTTTCTTT,CSVGRSGTEAFF
TRBJ2-4,TRBV6-5,NA,few,TGTGCCAGCAGTTACCAGGGGGGCCCACAAAACATTCAGTACTTC,CASSYQGGPQNIQYF
TRBJ2-5,TRBV9,TRBD2,NA,TGTGCCAGCACCCCGGGGGGGGCATGGGGAGAGACCCAGTACTTC,CASTPGGAWGETQYF
TRBJ1-1,TRBV4-1,NA,NA,TGCGCCAGCAGCCTACGTGGGGGCGTGAACACTGAAGCTTTCTTT,CASSLRGGVNTEAFF
TRBJ2-1,TRBV19,NA,few,TGTGCCAGTAGTGTCTCGAACAATGAGCAGTTCTTC,CASSVSNNEQFF
TRBJ2-3,TRBV14,NA,NA,TGTGCCAGCAGCCAAGAAAACTGGAGGAGCACAGATACGCAGTATTTT,CASSQENWRSTDTQYF
TRBJ2-7,TRBV19,NA,NA,TGTGCCAGTAGTATCGCCAGATACTACGAGCAGTACTTC,CASSIARYYEQYF
TRBJ1-4,TRBV6-5,NA,NA,TGTGCCAGCAGTTTACAGGTTCCACCCGCAGAAAAACTGTTTTTT,CASSLQVPPAEKLFF
TRBJ1-2,TRBV27,NA,many,TGTGCCAGCAGTTTACGTACTGGGCTCTCTAACTATGGCTACACCTTC,CASSLRTGLSNYGYTF
TRBJ1-4,TRBV4-1,NA,NA,TGCGCCAGCAGCCAAGCGTCCCGGACAGCGATTAATGAAAAACTGTTTTTT,CASSQASRTAINEKLFF
TRBJ2-7,TRBV5-1,NA,many,TGCGCCAGCAGCTTTAATGAATACGAGCAGTACTTC,CASSFNEYEQYF
TRBJ2-7,TRBV4-3,NA,few,TGCGCCAGCAGCCAAGAGTACGGACCTCGGGAGCAGTACTTC,CASSQEYGPREQYF
TRBJ2-1,TRBV24-1,TRBD2,few,TGTGCCACCAGTGATCTAGCGGGGGGCCCTACGAGCTCCTACAATGAGCAGTTCTTC,CATSDLAGGPTSSYNEQFF
TRBJ2-1,TRBV4-2,NA,many,TGTGCCAGCAGACCCACTTTAGGCAATGAGCAGTTCTTC,CASRPTLGNEQFF
TRBJ2-1,TRBV5-4,NA,many,TGTGCCAGCAGCGGGGACAACCACAATGAGCAGTTCTTC,CASSGDNHNEQFF
TRBJ1-1,TRBV7-9,NA,few,TGTGCCAGCAGCTTGGGAACAGGGAACGCTGAAGCTTTCTTT,CASSLGTGNAEAFF
TRBJ1-5,TRBV7-9,NA,few,TGTGCCAGCAGCGGCGGACAGTCGGCTCAGCCCCAGCATTTT,CASSGGQSAQPQHF
TRBJ2-1,TRBV5-1,TRBD2,NA,TGCGCCAGCAGCCCACCCCAGGGACTATTCTACAATGAGCAGTTCTTC,CASSPPQGLFYNEQFF
TRBJ1-4,TRBV12-3/TRBV12-4,NA,many,TGTGCCAGCAGTTCCCTTCACAGAAAGAGGGAAAAACTGTTTTTT,CASSSLHRKREKLFF
TRBJ2-1,TRBV14,NA,NA,TGTGCCAGCAGCCAAGACCGAAGGAGCGAGCAGTTCTTC,CASSQDRRSEQFF
TRBJ2-1,TRBV7-6,NA,many,TGTGCCAGCAGCTTATCGCCTAGCGTCGGTGATGAGCAGTTCTTC,CASSLSPSVGDEQFF
TRBJ2-5,TRBV7-2,TRBD2,NA,TGTGCCAGCAGCAGCACGGGACTAGCGGGGGGATATAAAGAGACCCAGTACTTC,CASSSTGLAGGYKETQYF
TRBJ2-2,TRBV15,NA,NA,TGTGCCACCAGTCGATTCGGGAACACCGGGGAGCTGTTTTTT,CATSRFGNTGELFF
TRBJ1-5,TRBV7-2,NA,few,TGTGCCAGCAGCTCAACAGGAAGCAATCAGCCCCAGCATTTT,CASSSTGSNQPQHF
TRBJ2-5,TRBV5-1,TRBD2,few,TGCGCCAGCAGCTTGGTCCAGCGGGGGGGTACCGGGGAGACCCAGTACTTC,CASSLVQRGGTGETQYF
TRBJ1-5,TRBV15,NA,NA,TGTGCCACCAGCAGAGTAACGGCCAAAGAGCCCCAGCATTTT,CATSRVTAKEPQHF
TRBJ2-1,TRBV9,TRBD2,few,TGTGCCAGCAGCGTAGGTAGCGGGGGAGCCAAAGGCAATGAGCAGTTCTTC,CASSVGSGGAKGNEQFF
TRBJ2-5,TRBV7-2,TRBD2,NA,TGTGCCAGCAGCTTCCCCGGGACTAGACAACAAGAGACCCAGTACTTC,CASSFPGTRQQETQYF
TRBJ1-3,TRBV4-3,NA,NA,TGCGCCAGCAGCCAAGGACAGGGAAACACCATATATTTT,CASSQGQGNTIYF
TRBJ2-5,TRBV5-1,TRBD2,NA,TGCGCCAGCAGCTTGGCCGGCGGGGGGCAAGAGACCCAGTACTTC,CASSLAGGGQETQYF
TRBJ2-7,TRBV27,NA,NA,TGTGCCAGCAAGGGCGTTGCCAACGAGCAGTACTTC,CASKGVANEQYF
TRBJ1-1,TRBV5-1,TRBD1,few,TGCGCCAGCAGCCTGGGACAGGGTGGGAACACTGAAGCTTTCTTT,CASSLGQGGNTEAFF
TRBJ2-7,TRBV12-3/TRBV12-4,TRBD2,many,TGTGCCAGCAGCCCTAGCGGGGATACCTCCTACGAGCAGTACTTC,CASSPSGDTSYEQYF
TRBJ2-5,TRBV7-8,NA,NA,TGTGCCAGCAGCTTATTGCAGCGGGGGACAGAAGAGACCCAGTACTTC,CASSLLQRGTEETQYF
TRBJ1-1,TRBV24-1,NA,few,TGTGCCACCAGTGAAGACCAAGGATGCACTGAAGCTTTCTTT,CATSEDQGCTEAFF
TRBJ2-1,TRBV7-8,NA,NA,TGTGCCAGCAGCCCTGGCCCCGGCTCCTACAATGAGCAGTTCTTC,CASSPGPGSYNEQFF
TRBJ1-1,TRBV29-1,NA,few,TGCAGCGTTGTTGGGGGGAACACTGAAGCTTTCTTT,CSVVGGNTEAFF
TRBJ1-1,TRBV5-5,TRBD1,few,TGTGCCAGCAGGCCTCAGGGGGCCACTGAAGCTTTCTTT,CASRPQGATEAFF
TRBJ2-7,TRBV12-3/TRBV12-4,NA,few,TGTGCCAGCAGCGGACGACAGGACGATTACGAGCAGTACTTC,CASSGRQDDYEQYF
TRBJ2-4,TRBV6-5,NA,NA,TGTGCCAGCAGTAGCCTCGGCGGAAACATTCAGTACTTC,CASSSLGGNIQYF
TRBJ2-2,TRBV13,NA,NA,TGTGCCAGCAGCTTAGGAGAGTCCGGGGAGCTGTTTTTT,CASSLGESGELFF